This TCR gamma chain was recorded in a study of Vδ1+ human thymocytes. Overall study findings and caveats: Many TRG clonotypes were shared between donors; TRD repertoires were essentially private. Thymic TRG and TRD repertoires appeared highly polyclonal. Unlike peripheral blood Vdelta1+ controls, thymic delta-chain sequences included roughly 18% Vdelta2 and few Vdelta3.

Sequences come from RNA converted to cDNA by reverse transcription. CDR3 amplicons came from multiplex PCR with pooled V-gene forward and constant-region reverse primers. TCRdb re-identified clones in the multiplex PCR reads via CATT. The sample consists of about 22,000 gamma-chain clones, roughly 15% of them appearing once. About this clone: The antigen is undetermined.

This CDR3 has 14 residues. Germline CDR1 VINAFY, CDR2 YDVSNSKD. Trimming at V came to 0 bases and at J to 3 bases, leaving 5 bases not matched to a gene. After alphabeta T cell depletion, CD3+ Vdelta1+ Vdelta2- thymocytes were sorted. The chain employs TRGV5 and TRGJ1 or TRGJ2. The receptor was derived from a child less than two years old who had congenital heart surgery. Input material: Vdelta1+ gamma-delta thymocytes from the thymus. Documented subset: FACS-sorted CD3+ TCRalphabeta- TCRVdelta1+ TCRVdelta2- thymocytes. CDR3 protein: CATWDRPFYYKKLF. In DNA form, the CDR3 reads TGTGCCACCTGGGACAGGCCGTTTTATTATAAGAAACTCTTT.